A single sample gave rise to the 18 T cell receptor beta chains below, sequenced in a study of cytomegalovirus exposure and HLA in healthy donors. PCR employed 60 Vbeta and 13 Jbeta primers. Produced via immunoSEQ multiplex PCR; TCRdb's table is partial and in-frame only. The data hold 180,000 or so clones, with approximately 78% observed a single time. Sequenced sample: PBMCs. The source is a woman in her 50s in good health and CMV-seropositive.

V and J are TRBV4-3 and TRBJ1-2; 9 nucleotides match TRBD1. In germline, CDR1 is LGHNA, CDR2 YSLEER. The CDR3 sequence is 16 residues long. The ends lost 0 bases at V and 3 bases at J; junction bases unmatched: 5. For the CDR3, the DNA is TGCGCCAGCAGCCAAGAGAGGGACAGGGCACACTATGGCTACACCTTC. Amino acid sequence: CASSQERDRAHYGYTF.

The CDR3 nucleotides are TGTGCCAGCAGCTCGCCGGGACTGATCACAGATACGCAGTATTTT. Translating gives CASSSPGLITDTQYF. V gene TRBV7-9 combines with J gene TRBJ2-3; the D gene is possibly TRBD2 (6 bases). Germline V gives CDR1 SEHNR, CDR2 FQNEAQ (reference sequence). This CDR3 has 15 residues. V was clipped by 4 bases and J by 2 bases, with 13 bases between them.

V gene TRBV4-1 combines with J gene TRBJ1-4; TRBD1 might be the D (5 bases). The CDR3 contains 17 residues. Looked up from germline, CDR1 is MGHRA and CDR2 is YSYEKL. V was trimmed by 1 base and J by 4 bases, leaving 16 bases between them. This CDR3 reads CASSQVGLDRNNEKLFF. In DNA, the CDR3 is TGCGCCAGCAGCCAAGTCGGATTAGACAGAAATAATGAAAAACTGTTTTTT.

The CDR3 DNA reads TGCGCCAGCAGCCGCGGACATACCCAAGAGACCCAGTACTTC. This sequence encodes CASSRGHTQETQYF. The rearrangement joins TRBV4-1 to TRBJ2-5; TRBD1 might be the D (5 bases). The CDR3 is made up of 14 amino acids. The V gene's germline CDR1 is MGHRA and CDR2 YSYEKL. The V end lost 4 bases, the J end lost 1 base, and 10 bases lay between the germline ends.

DNA of the CDR3: TGTGCCAGCAGCCGGGATAATGAAAAACTGTTTTTT. Its translation: CASSRDNEKLFF. The chain couples TRBV6-5 to TRBJ1-4, with D unresolved. This CDR3 contains 12 residues. Looked up from germline, CDR1 is MNHEY and CDR2 is SVGAGI. Trimming shortened V by 6 bases and J by 4 bases, and 6 bases separated the two germline ends.

This chain connects TRBV7-9 to TRBJ1-3; D gene unclear. Germline loops: CDR1 SEHNR, CDR2 FQNEAQ (reference sequence). V lost 3 bases, J lost 2 bases, and 14 bases lay in between. The CDR3 consists of 16 residues. For the CDR3, the DNA is TGTGCCAGCAGCTTTAAAGCCGTAGAGGCTGGAAACACCATATATTTT. Its protein product is CASSFKAVEAGNTIYF.

The chain couples TRBV23-1 to TRBJ2-1; TRBD2 agrees at 11 bases. TRBV23-1 is identified as an open reading frame with a role that is uncertain. CDR3 length: 18 residues. The V segment lost 5 bases and the J segment 4 bases; nucleotides outside the gene matches: 13. CDR3 sequence reads: CASSSPGDTSGSYNEQFF. The CDR3 nucleotides read TGCGCCAGCAGTTCGCCGGGGGATACTAGCGGGAGTTACAATGAGCAGTTCTTC.

The CDR3 region has the DNA TGTGCCAGCAGCTCCCGGGACAGCTACAATGAGCAGTTCTTC. Amino acid sequence: CASSSRDSYNEQFF. The chain has TRBV11-2 and TRBJ2-1; 7 bases agree with TRBD1. V was pared by 4 bases and J by 3 bases, with 3 bases of the junction left unmatched. This CDR3 has 14 residues. CDR1 is SGHAT and CDR2 is FQNNGV in the germline V gene.

The rearrangement uses TRBV4-1 and TRBJ1-3; 7 bases are shared with TRBD1. Germline CDR1 reads MGHRA; CDR2 reads YSYEKL. The CDR3 runs 17 residues. The ends lost 0 bases at V and 2 bases at J; junction bases unmatched: 7. The CDR3 coding sequence is TGCGCCAGCAGCCAAGAGGAGGGGGCGACCGCTGGAAACACCATATATTTT. Translated, it gives CASSQEEGATAGNTIYF.

The rearrangement links TRBV2 to TRBJ1-1; 7 bases line up with TRBD1. Germline trimming cut 7 bases from V and 4 bases from J; bases unmatched to any gene: 12. Germline CDR1 reads SNHLY; CDR2 reads FYNNEI. CDR3 length equals 15 residues. The CDR3 DNA is TGTGCCAGCATAGGGACAGTCTTCGGGGGCACTGAAGCTTTCTTT. The encoded protein is CASIGTVFGGTEAFF.

The chain links TRBV25-1 to TRBJ1-4, with D maybe TRBD1 (5 bases). CDR1 and CDR2 from the germline V gene are MGHDK and SYGVNS. Trimming removed 1 base at V and 4 bases at J, with 13 bases between. This CDR3 region has 16 residues. CDR3 protein: CASSEFEKGFNEKLFF. DNA for the CDR3: TGTGCCAGCAGTGAATTTGAGAAGGGGTTTAATGAAAAACTGTTTTTT.

This rearrangement joins TRBV11-2 to TRBJ2-2; D gene uncertain. CDR1 is SGHAT, CDR2 FQNNGV, per germline. The CDR3 runs to 15 residues. V lost 1 base to trimming and J lost 4 bases, with 10 bases between them. Here the CDR3 DNA reads TGTGCCAGCAGCTTAGGGTCGGTCTTCACCGGGGAGCTGTTTTTT. Its translation is CASSLGSVFTGELFF.

This clone appeared a single time. This chain joins TRBV5-1 and TRBJ2-7; maybe TRBD1 (5 bases). The CDR3 has 14 amino acids. Trimming removed 1 base from V and 2 bases from J, with 10 bases in between. The germline CDR1 and CDR2 sequences are SGHRS and YFSETQ. Written as DNA, the CDR3 is TGCGCCAGCAGCTTGCTAGGGGATGCCTACGAGCAGTACTTC. It yields the protein CASSLLGDAYEQYF.

The rearrangement uses TRBV6-5 and TRBJ2-3; tentatively, D is TRBD2 (7 bases). V lost 6 bases to trimming and J lost 5 bases, with 18 bases between them. The CDR3 runs 15 residues. Germline V lookup: CDR1 MNHEY, CDR2 SVGAGI. In DNA, the CDR3 is TGTGCCAGCAGCCCCGCGGCGGGGGCAGTAGATACGCAGTATTTT. Its protein product is CASSPAAGAVDTQYF.

The V call is TRBV5-1, the J call TRBJ2-6; TRBD1 matches 8 bases. Germline CDR1 SGHRS, CDR2 YFSETQ. V shed 4 bases, J shed 0 bases, and the junction held 3 bases outside the gene matches. The CDR3 totals 16 residues. This CDR3 is CASSRDRSSGANVLTF. Here the CDR3 DNA reads TGCGCCAGCAGCAGGGACAGGAGCTCTGGGGCCAACGTCCTGACTTTC.

This rearrangement joins TRBV4-3 to TRBJ2-4; 7 nucleotides line up with TRBD2. Germline lookup yields CDR1 LGHNA and CDR2 YSLEER. With 2 bases clipped from V and 4 bases from J, the junction kept 8 bases outside the gene matches. CDR3 length equals 16 residues. CDR3 protein: CASSQSSVGGKNIQYF. The CDR3 region has the DNA TGCGCCAGCAGCCAATCCTCCGTGGGGGGGAAAAACATTCAGTACTTC.

The chain employs TRBV7-8 and TRBJ1-4; 7 bases align to TRBD1. The V gene end was trimmed by 5 bases and the J gene end by 1 base; junction bases not matched to a gene: 13. The germline V gene has CDR1 SGHVS and CDR2 FQNEAQ. CDR3 length: 18 residues. The CDR3 DNA reads TGTGCCAGCAGCCCACGGGGCAGGGGGGCTGGAACTAATGAAAAACTGTTTTTT. It encodes CASSPRGRGAGTNEKLFF.

This chain joins TRBV28 and TRBJ1-1; no firm D call. Per the germline V gene, CDR1 is MDHEN and CDR2 is SYDVKM. V was cut by 8 bases and J by 0 bases, with 13 bases left in between. The CDR3 is 14 amino acids. The CDR3 sequence is CASPSPGMNTEAFF. The CDR3, as DNA: TGTGCCAGCCCCTCACCTGGCATGAACACTGAAGCTTTCTTT.